Sequencing of this T cell receptor beta chain was carried out in a study of graft-versus-host responses after intestinal transplantation. Study-wide context: Isolated intestinal, liver-intestinal, or multivisceral transplants had been given to the recipients.

Clones were sequenced by immunoSEQ multiplex PCR, and TCRdb holds only the in-frame ones, with some missing. The sample records over 45,000 clones, roughly 93% being singletons. The receptor was derived from a human patient who received an intestinal transplant, so some T cells may come from the graft donor. Source: PBMCs, taken around 820 days after a first intestinal transplant, on the day of a second.

The CDR3 sequence is CASSSSPRTSSTDTQYF. The CDR3 region has the DNA TGTGCCAGCAGCTCCTCCCCCAGGACCTCTAGCACAGATACGCAGTATTTT. The chain has TRBV7-3 and TRBJ2-3; D unclear. The CDR3 extends over 17 amino acids. Germline-derived CDR1 and CDR2 are SGHTA and FQGTGA. Trimming took 4 bases from V and 0 from J, leaving 17 bases between them.